The 17 T cell receptor beta chains in this list originate from one sample, sequenced in a study of PD-1 blockade in classical Hodgkin lymphoma. Time point: newly diagnosed, previously untreated cHL patient sample. Here immunoSEQ multiplex PCR was the method, and the copy in TCRdb shows in-frame clones only, minus some. The sample holds around 26,000 clones, about 93% seen once. Sequences were obtained from peripheral blood mononuclear cells (PBMCs). All receptors derive from a human donor with classical Hodgkin lymphoma.

This clone was counted a few times. The V gene is TRBV4-1, the J gene TRBJ2-5; no reliable D call. The CDR3 contains 15 residues. V lost 0 bases and J lost 5, with 13 bases in between. Germline CDR1 is MGHRA and CDR2 is YSYEKL. CDR3 nucleotides: TGCGCCAGCAGCCAAGAGCGGTTGCCAGGCGAGACCCAGTACTTC. Translated, it gives CASSQERLPGETQYF.

V is TRBV2 and J is TRBJ2-3, with 8 positions matching TRBD1. V was pared by 3 bases and J by 2 bases, with 4 bases of the junction left unmatched. CDR3 size: 15 residues. Per germline, CDR1 SNHLY and CDR2 FYNNEI. The CDR3 sequence is CASSERTGNTDTQYF. CDR3 nucleotides: TGTGCCAGCAGTGAGAGGACAGGGAACACAGATACGCAGTATTTT.

The chain has TRBV10-3 and TRBJ1-2; D gene uncertain. Germline loops: CDR1 ENHRY, CDR2 SYGVKD. V lost 10 bases, J lost 6 bases, and 15 bases lay in between. The CDR3 consists of 12 residues. The CDR3 DNA sequence: TGTGCCACCGGTCGGCAGCTCGATGGCTACACCTTC. Translation: CATGRQLDGYTF.

This chain uses TRBV11-3 with TRBJ1-2; D gene uncertain. Trimming shortened V by 1 base and J by 3 bases, and 6 bases separated the two germline ends. The length of the CDR3 is 13 residues. Germline V CDR1 and CDR2: SGHNT, YENEEA. The CDR3 region is CASSLVQDYGYTF. The CDR3 DNA reads TGTGCCAGCAGCTTAGTGCAGGACTATGGCTACACCTTC.

This chain links TRBV10-2 with TRBJ2-2; D possibly uses TRBD1 or TRBD2 (5 bases each). V lost 6 bases to trimming and J lost 6 bases, with 14 bases between them. CDR1 is WSHSY, CDR2 SAAADI, per germline. The length of the CDR3 is 14 residues. The CDR3 bases are TGCGCCAGCAGGCCCCAGGGAGAGGCCGGGGAGCTGTTTTTT. It codes for CASRPQGEAGELFF.

V gene TRBV11-2 combines with J gene TRBJ2-2; weak D call: TRBD1 (6 bases). Trimming took off 5 bases at V and 4 bases at J, with 20 bases between the two ends. Germline-derived CDR1 and CDR2 are SGHAT and FQNNGV. The CDR3 covers 17 residues. Written as DNA, the CDR3 is TGTGCCAGCAGCACCTCGAGAGGGCAGGGGTCCACCGGGGAGCTGTTTTTT. It is translated as CASSTSRGQGSTGELFF.

This sequence joins TRBV29-1 and TRBJ2-5; D is unclear. Trimming pared 3 bases from V and 2 bases from J, leaving 13 bases between. This CDR3 comprises 14 residues. The germline V gene has CDR1 SQVTM and CDR2 ANQGSEA. This CDR3 is CSVENKRRQETQYF. In DNA form, the CDR3 reads TGCAGCGTTGAGAACAAGCGTCGTCAAGAGACCCAGTACTTC.

This chain links TRBV7-8 with TRBJ2-3, with D possibly TRBD2 on 6 matching bases. This CDR3 is 16 amino acids long. The ends were cut back, 5 bases at V and 4 bases at J, with 19 bases in the middle. Germline assignment: CDR1 SGHVS and CDR2 FQNEAQ. The chain's CDR3 is CASSGRDSHPADTQYF. DNA for the CDR3: TGTGCCAGCAGCGGGCGGGACTCCCACCCGGCAGATACGCAGTATTTT.

The rearrangement joins TRBV2 to TRBJ2-1; 9 bases map to TRBD2. This CDR3 is built from 17 residues. Germline assignment: CDR1 SNHLY and CDR2 FYNNEI. The trim removed 6 bases at V and 8 bases at J, leaving 17 bases unmatched. The CDR3 coding sequence is TGTGCCAGCAGGGATTCCCGGAGACTAGCGGCGGGCGATGAGCAGTTCTTC. Translating it yields CASRDSRRLAAGDEQFF.

This chain uses TRBV5-1 with TRBJ2-3; D is possibly TRBD2 (5 bases). V lost 0 bases and J 4 bases, leaving 9 bases between the germline ends. This CDR3 is 14 amino acids long. CDR1 is SGHRS, CDR2 YFSETQ, per germline. CDR3 sequence (DNA): TGCGCCAGCAGCTTGGGGCCGGGGTCAGATACGCAGTATTTT. Translating gives CASSLGPGSDTQYF.

The gene calls are TRBV2 and TRBJ1-3; no firm D call. Germline loops: CDR1 SNHLY, CDR2 FYNNEI. The CDR3 covers 14 residues. The germline V and J ends were trimmed by 10 bases and 0 bases, with 13 bases remaining between them. CDR3 sequence: CATAEHLSGNTIYF. Here the CDR3 DNA reads TGTGCCACGGCTGAACACCTCTCTGGAAACACCATATATTTT.

This chain connects TRBV19 to TRBJ1-4; 8 bases are shared with TRBD1. Germline trimming cut 7 bases from V and 8 bases from J; bases unmatched to any gene: 9. The CDR3 consists of 14 residues. Germline CDR1 is LNHDA and CDR2 is SQIVND (reference sequence). The CDR3 sequence is CASTLGQGREKLFF. The DNA of the CDR3 is TGTGCCAGTACCCTAGGACAGGGTCGGGAAAAACTGTTTTTT.

This chain joins TRBV11-2 and TRBJ2-3; TRBD2 agrees at 14 bases. In germline, CDR1 is SGHAT, CDR2 FQNNGV. V lost 7 bases, J lost 5 bases, and 14 bases stayed unmatched. The CDR3 spans 18 residues. CDR3 amino acids: CASKGPGTSGRGGDTQYF. The CDR3, as DNA: TGTGCCAGCAAGGGCCCCGGGACTAGCGGGAGAGGGGGAGATACGCAGTATTTT. Drawing the rest from reference TRBV11-2 and TRBJ2-3, the complete variable domain is EAGVAQSPRYKIIEKRQSVAFWCNPISGHATLYWYQQILGQGPKLLIQFQNNGVVDDSQLPKDRFSAERLKGVDSTLKIQPAKLEDSAVYLCASKGPGTSGRGGDTQYFGPGTRLTVL.

V gene TRBV5-4 combines with J gene TRBJ2-7; tentative D call: TRBD1 (6 bases). The CDR3 runs 14 residues. Between the trimmed V and J ends, which lost 3 bases and 3 bases, there was a span of 13 bases. Germline CDR1 and CDR2: SGHNT and YYREEE (reference sequence). CDR3 nucleotides: TGTGCCAGCAGCTCCTTGGACAGCGTCTACGAGCAGTACTTC. It yields the protein CASSSLDSVYEQYF.

This chain links TRBV11-2 with TRBJ2-3; no firm D call. The ends were cut back, 2 bases at V and 2 bases at J, with 5 bases in the middle. The CDR3 is 13 residues long. Looked up from germline, CDR1 is SGHAT and CDR2 is FQNNGV. The CDR3 loop is CASSLPFTDTQYF. CDR3 bases: TGTGCCAGCAGCTTACCGTTCACAGATACGCAGTATTTT. Together with reference TRBV11-2 and TRBJ2-3, the CDR3 gives the full variable domain: EAGVAQSPRYKIIEKRQSVAFWCNPISGHATLYWYQQILGQGPKLLIQFQNNGVVDDSQLPKDRFSAERLKGVDSTLKIQPAKLEDSAVYLCASSLPFTDTQYFGPGTRLTVL.

The chain recombines TRBV19 with TRBJ2-3, with 9 bases aligning to TRBD2. V shed 3 bases and J 5 bases; nucleotides not matched to a gene: 6. Per the germline V gene, CDR1 is LNHDA and CDR2 is SQIVND (reference sequence). The CDR3 loop spans 15 amino acids. The CDR3 sequence is CASSIGTSLLDTQYF. The CDR3 DNA reads TGTGCCAGTAGTATTGGGACTAGCTTATTAGATACGCAGTATTTT.

The gene calls are TRBV30 and TRBJ2-3, with D perhaps TRBD2 (6 bases). The V gene lost 4 bases and the J gene lost 0 bases, with 11 bases spanning the gap. The length of the CDR3 is 14 residues. Germline CDR1 reads GTSNPN; CDR2 reads SVGIG (reference sequence). The chain's CDR3 is CAWKAGSSTDTQYF. The CDR3 region has the DNA TGTGCCTGGAAGGCGGGATCTAGCACAGATACGCAGTATTTT.